This T cell receptor (beta chain) was observed in a study of cytomegalovirus exposure and HLA in healthy donors. Findings and caveats of the study: Productive status was seen about 87% or about 30% of the time for most TCR beta V segments in an earlier analysis.

In nominal health when sampled, donors likely had unrecorded immune exposures nonetheless. As concerns this clone: Its antigen is undetermined.

The PCR contained 60 Vbeta and 13 Jbeta primers. In the authors' workflow: An analysis that came later counted roughly 80 million unique TCR beta chains, around 12 million shared. Assay used: immunoSEQ multiplex PCR; TCRdb lists only in-frame clones, some missing. V, J and clone size are taken as reported in that table, and D and trimming were inferred from the DNA itself. The sample is made up of 140,000 to 150,000 clones, and the top ten hold about 0.96% of it. Germline V gene sequence: CDR1 MDHEN, CDR2 SYDVKM. The CDR3 has 16 amino acids. Trimming pared 5 bases from V and 5 bases from J, leaving 19 bases between.

The rearrangement links TRBV28 to TRBJ1-5, with D possibly being TRBD1 (6 bases). The sequenced sample was PBMCs. The TCR was taken from a male donor in good health and CMV-seronegative. The CDR3 reads CASSPGQSALDQPQHF. DNA of the CDR3: TGTGCCAGCAGTCCCGGACAGTCCGCCCTCGATCAGCCCCAGCATTTT.